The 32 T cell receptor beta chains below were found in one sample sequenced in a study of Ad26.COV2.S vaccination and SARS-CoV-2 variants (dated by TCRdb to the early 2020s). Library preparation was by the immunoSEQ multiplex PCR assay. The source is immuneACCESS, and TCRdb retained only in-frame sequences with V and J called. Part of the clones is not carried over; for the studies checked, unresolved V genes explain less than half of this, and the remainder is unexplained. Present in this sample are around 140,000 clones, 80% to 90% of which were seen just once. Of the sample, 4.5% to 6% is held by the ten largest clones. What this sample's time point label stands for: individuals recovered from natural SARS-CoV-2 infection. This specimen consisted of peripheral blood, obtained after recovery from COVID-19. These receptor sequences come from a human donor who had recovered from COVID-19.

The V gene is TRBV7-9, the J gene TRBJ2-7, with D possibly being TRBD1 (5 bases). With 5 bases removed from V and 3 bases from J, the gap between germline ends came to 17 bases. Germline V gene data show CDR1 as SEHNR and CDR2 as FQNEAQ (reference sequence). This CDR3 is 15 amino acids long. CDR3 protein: CASSPMTVTRYEQYF. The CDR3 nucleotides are TGTGCCAGCAGCCCGATGACAGTTACCCGCTACGAGCAGTACTTC.

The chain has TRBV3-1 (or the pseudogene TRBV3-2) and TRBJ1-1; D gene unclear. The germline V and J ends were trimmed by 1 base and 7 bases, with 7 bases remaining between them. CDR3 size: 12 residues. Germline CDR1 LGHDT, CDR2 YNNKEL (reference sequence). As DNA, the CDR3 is TGTGCCAGCAGCCAAGGACTGAATGAAGCTTTCTTT. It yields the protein CASSQGLNEAFF.

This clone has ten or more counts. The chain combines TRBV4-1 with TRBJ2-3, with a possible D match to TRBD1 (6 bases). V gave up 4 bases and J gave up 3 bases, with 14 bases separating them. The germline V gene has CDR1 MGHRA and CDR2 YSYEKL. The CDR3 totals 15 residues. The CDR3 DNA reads TGCGCCAGCAGCCGCGGATCTCAGGGGACAGATACGCAGTATTTT. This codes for CASSRGSQGTDTQYF.

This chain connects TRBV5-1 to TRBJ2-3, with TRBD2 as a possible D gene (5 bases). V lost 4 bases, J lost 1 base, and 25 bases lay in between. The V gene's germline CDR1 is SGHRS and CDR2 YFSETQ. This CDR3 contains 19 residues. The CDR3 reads CASSPKTLDWSRGTDTQYF. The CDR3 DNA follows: TGCGCCAGCAGCCCTAAAACCTTGGACTGGTCCCGGGGCACAGATACGCAGTATTTT. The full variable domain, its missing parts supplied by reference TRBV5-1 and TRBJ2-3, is KAGVTQTPRYLIKTRGQQVTLSCSPISGHRSVSWYQQTPGQGLQFLFEYFSETQRNKGNFPGRFSGRQFSNSRSEMNVSTLELGDSALYLCASSPKTLDWSRGTDTQYFGPGTRLTVL.

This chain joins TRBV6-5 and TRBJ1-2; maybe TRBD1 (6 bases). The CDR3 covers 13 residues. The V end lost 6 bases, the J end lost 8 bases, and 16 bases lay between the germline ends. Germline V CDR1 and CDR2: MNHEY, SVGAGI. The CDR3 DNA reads TGTGCCAGCAGCCCCGGCAGGGGTGGAGGCTACACCTTC. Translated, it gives CASSPGRGGGYTF.

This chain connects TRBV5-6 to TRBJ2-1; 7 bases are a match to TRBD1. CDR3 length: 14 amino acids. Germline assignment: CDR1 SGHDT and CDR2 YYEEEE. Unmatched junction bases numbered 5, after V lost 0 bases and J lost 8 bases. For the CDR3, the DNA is TGTGCCAGCAGCTTGGTAAGGGGGCGGGATGAGCAGTTCTTC. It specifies CASSLVRGRDEQFF. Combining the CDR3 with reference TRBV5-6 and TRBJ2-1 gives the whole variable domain DAGVTQSPTHLIKTRGQQVTLRCSPKSGHDTVSWYQQALGQGPQFIFQYYEEEERQRGNFPDRFSGHQFPNYSSELNVNALLLGDSALYLCASSLVRGRDEQFFGPGTRLTVL.

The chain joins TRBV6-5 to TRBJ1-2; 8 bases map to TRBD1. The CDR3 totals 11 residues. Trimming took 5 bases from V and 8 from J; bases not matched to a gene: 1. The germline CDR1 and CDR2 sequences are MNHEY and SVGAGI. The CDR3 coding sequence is TGTGCCAGCAGTCCAGGGGGCGGCTACACCTTC. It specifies CASSPGGGYTF.

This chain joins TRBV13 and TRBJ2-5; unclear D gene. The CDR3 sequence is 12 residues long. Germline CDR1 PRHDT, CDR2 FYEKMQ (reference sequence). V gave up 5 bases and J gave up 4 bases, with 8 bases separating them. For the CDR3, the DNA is TGTGCCAGCAGCAAAGGCGGAGAGACCCAGTACTTC. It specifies CASSKGGETQYF.

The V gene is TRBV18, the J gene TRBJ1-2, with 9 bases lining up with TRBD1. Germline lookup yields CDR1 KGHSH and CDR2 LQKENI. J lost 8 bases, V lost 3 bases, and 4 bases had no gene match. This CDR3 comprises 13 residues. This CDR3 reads CASSPRQGEGYTF. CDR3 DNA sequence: TGTGCCAGCTCACCCCGACAGGGGGAAGGCTACACCTTC.

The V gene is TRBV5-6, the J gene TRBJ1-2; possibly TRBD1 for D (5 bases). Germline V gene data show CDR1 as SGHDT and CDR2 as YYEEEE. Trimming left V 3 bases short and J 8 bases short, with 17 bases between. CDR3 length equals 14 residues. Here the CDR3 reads CASSYWGVGFGYTF. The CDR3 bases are TGTGCCAGCAGCTACTGGGGCGTGGGCTTCGGCTACACCTTC. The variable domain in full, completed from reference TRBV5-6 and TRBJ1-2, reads DAGVTQSPTHLIKTRGQQVTLRCSPKSGHDTVSWYQQALGQGPQFIFQYYEEEERQRGNFPDRFSGHQFPNYSSELNVNALLLGDSALYLCASSYWGVGFGYTFGSGTRLTVV.

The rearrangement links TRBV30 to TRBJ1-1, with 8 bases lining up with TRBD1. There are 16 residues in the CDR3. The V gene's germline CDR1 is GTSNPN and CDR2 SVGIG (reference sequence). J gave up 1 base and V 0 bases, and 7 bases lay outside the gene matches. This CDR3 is CAWSVPTGERNTEAFF. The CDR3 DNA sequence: TGTGCCTGGAGTGTACCGACAGGGGAGAGGAACACTGAAGCTTTCTTT.

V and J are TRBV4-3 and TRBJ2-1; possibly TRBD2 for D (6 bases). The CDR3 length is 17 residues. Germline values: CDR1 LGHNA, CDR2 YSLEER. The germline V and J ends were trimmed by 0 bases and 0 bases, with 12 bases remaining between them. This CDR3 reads CASSQEVGGSSYNEQFF. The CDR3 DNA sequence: TGCGCCAGCAGCCAAGAAGTAGGAGGGAGCTCCTACAATGAGCAGTTCTTC.

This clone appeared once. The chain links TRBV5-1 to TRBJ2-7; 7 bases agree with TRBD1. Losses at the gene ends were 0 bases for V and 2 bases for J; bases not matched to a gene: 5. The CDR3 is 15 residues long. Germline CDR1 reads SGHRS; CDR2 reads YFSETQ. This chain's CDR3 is CASSLERDSPYEQYF. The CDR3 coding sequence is TGCGCCAGCAGCTTGGAAAGGGACAGCCCCTACGAGCAGTACTTC.

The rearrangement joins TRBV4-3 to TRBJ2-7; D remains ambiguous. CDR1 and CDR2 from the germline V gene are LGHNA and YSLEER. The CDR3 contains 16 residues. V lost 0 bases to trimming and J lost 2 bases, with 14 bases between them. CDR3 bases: TGCGCCAGCAGCCAAGACCAATTCACAGTGCCCTACGAGCAGTACTTC. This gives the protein CASSQDQFTVPYEQYF.

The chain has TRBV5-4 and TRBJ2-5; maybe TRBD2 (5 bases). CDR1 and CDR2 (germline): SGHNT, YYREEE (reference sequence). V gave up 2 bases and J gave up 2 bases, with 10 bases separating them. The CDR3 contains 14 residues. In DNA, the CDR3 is TGTGCCAGCAGCTTCGGACGGGGTCAAGAGACCCAGTACTTC. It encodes CASSFGRGQETQYF.

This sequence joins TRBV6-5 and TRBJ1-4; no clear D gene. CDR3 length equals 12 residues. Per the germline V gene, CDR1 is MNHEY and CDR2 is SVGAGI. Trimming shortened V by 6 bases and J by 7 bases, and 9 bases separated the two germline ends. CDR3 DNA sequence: TGTGCCAGCAGGGGGTTAGGTGAAAAACTGTTTTTT. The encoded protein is CASRGLGEKLFF.

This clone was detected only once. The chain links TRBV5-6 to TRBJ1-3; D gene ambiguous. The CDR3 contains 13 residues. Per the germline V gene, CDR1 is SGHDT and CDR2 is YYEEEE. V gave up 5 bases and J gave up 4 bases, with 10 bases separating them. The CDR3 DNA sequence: TGTGCCAGCAGTTCGCCGGCCGGAAACACCATATATTTT. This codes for CASSSPAGNTIYF.

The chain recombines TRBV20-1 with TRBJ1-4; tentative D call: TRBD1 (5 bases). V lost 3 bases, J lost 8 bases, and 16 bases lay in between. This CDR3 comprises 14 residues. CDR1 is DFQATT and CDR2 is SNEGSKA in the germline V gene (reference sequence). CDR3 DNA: TGCAGTGCTAGTTCCCAGGGTACTCTCGAAAAACTGTTTTTT. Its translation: CSASSQGTLEKLFF.

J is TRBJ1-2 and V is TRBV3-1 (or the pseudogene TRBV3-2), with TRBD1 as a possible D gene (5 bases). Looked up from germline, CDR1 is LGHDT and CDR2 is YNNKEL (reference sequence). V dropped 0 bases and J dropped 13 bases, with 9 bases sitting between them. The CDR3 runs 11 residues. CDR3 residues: CASSQDGGCTF. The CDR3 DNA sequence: TGTGCCAGCAGCCAAGACGGGGGTTGCACCTTC.

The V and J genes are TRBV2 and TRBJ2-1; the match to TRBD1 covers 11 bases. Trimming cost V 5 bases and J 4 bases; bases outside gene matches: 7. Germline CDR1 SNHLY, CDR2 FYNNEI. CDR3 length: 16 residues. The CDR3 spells CASSWLGTGGYNEQFF. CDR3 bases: TGTGCCAGCAGTTGGCTCGGGACAGGGGGATACAATGAGCAGTTCTTC. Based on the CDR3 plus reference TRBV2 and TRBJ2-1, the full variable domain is EPEVTQTPSHQVTQMGQEVILRCVPISNHLYFYWYRQILGQKVEFLVSFYNNEISEKSEIFDDQFSVERPDGSNFTLKIRSTKLEDSAMYFCASSWLGTGGYNEQFFGPGTRLTVL.

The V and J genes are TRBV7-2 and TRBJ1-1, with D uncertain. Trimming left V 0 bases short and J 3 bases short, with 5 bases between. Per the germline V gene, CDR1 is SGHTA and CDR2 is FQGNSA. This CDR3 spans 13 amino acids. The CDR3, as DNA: TGTGCCAGCAGCTTAGCGCGATACACTGAAGCTTTCTTT. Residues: CASSLARYTEAFF.

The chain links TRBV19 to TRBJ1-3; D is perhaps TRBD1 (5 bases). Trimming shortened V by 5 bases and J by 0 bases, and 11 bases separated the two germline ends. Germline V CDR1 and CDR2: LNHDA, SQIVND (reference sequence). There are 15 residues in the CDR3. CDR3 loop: CASSADSVSGNTIYF. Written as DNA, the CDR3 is TGTGCCAGTAGTGCAGACAGCGTCTCTGGAAACACCATATATTTT.

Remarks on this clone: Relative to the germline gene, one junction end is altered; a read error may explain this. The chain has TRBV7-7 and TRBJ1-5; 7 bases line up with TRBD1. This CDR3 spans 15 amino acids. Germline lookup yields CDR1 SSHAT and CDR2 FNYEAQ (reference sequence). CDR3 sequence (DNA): TGTGCTAGCAGCCCCGATAGGGGGCCGAATCAGCCCCAGCATTTT. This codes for CASSPDRGPNQPQHF.

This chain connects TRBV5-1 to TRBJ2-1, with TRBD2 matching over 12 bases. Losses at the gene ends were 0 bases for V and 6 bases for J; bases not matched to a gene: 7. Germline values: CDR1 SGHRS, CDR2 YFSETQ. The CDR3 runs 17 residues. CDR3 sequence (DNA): TGCGCCAGCAGCTTGGCCGGACTAGCGGGGCCTACCAATGAGCAGTTCTTC. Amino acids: CASSLAGLAGPTNEQFF.

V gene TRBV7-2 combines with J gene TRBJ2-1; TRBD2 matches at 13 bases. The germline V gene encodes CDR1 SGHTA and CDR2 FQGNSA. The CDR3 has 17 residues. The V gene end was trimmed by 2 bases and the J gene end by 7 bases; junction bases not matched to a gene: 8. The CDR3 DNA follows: TGTGCCAGCAGCTTAATGTACGGGACTAGCGGGGCAAATGAGCAGTTCTTC. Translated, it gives CASSLMYGTSGANEQFF.

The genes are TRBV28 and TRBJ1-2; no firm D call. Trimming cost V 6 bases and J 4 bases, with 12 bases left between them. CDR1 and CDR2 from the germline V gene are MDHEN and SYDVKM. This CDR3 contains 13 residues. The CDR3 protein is CASSQSGGYGYTF. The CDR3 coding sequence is TGTGCCAGCAGCCAATCGGGCGGCTATGGCTACACCTTC.

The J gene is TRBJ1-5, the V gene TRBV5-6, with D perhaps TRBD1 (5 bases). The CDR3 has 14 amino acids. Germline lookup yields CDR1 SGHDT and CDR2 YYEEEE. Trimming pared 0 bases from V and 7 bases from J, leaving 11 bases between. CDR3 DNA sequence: TGTGCCAGCAGCTTGGCGTCGGGGGAACAGCCCCAGCATTTT. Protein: CASSLASGEQPQHF. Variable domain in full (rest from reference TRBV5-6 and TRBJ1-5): DAGVTQSPTHLIKTRGQQVTLRCSPKSGHDTVSWYQQALGQGPQFIFQYYEEEERQRGNFPDRFSGHQFPNYSSELNVNALLLGDSALYLCASSLASGEQPQHFGDGTRLSIL.

The CDR3 loop reads CASSLMVTVVSSRLRYF. The CDR3 region has the DNA TGTGCCAGCAGCTTGATGGTGACAGTGGTATCCTCTAGGTTGCGGTACTTC. The V and J genes are TRBV5-6 and TRBJ2-7; possibly TRBD1 for D (5 bases). CDR1 is SGHDT and CDR2 is YYEEEE in the germline V gene. V lost 1 base, J lost 12 bases, and 29 bases lay in between. CDR3 length: 17 amino acids.

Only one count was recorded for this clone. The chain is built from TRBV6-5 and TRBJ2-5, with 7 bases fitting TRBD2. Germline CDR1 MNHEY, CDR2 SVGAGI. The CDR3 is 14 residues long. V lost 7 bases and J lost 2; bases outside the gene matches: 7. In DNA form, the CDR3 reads TGTGCCAGCAAGCGGGGTCAGGGACAAGAGACCCAGTACTTC. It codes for CASKRGQGQETQYF.

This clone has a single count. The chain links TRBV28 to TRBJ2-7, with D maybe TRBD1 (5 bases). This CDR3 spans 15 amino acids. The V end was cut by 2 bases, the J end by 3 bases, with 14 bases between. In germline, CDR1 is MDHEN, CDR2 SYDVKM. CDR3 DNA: TGTGCCAGCAGTTTAGCCAGGGCAATCCTCTACGAGCAGTACTTC. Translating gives CASSLARAILYEQYF.

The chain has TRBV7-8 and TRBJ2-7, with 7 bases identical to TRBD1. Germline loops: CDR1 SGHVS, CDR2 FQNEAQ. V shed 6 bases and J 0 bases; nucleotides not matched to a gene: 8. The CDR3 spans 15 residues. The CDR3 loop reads CASRFGQDSSYEQYF. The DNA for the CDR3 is TGTGCCAGCAGGTTCGGACAGGATTCCTCCTACGAGCAGTACTTC.

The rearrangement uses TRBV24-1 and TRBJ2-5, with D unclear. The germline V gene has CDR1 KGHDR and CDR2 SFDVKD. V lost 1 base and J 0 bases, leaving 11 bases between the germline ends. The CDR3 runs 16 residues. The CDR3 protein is CATSDFEAPNQETQYF. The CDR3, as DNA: TGTGCCACCAGTGATTTCGAGGCCCCCAACCAAGAGACCCAGTACTTC.